The clone carrying this TCR beta chain was picked up a small number of times. Antigen unknown. The record originates from a study of T cells in Graves' hyperthyroidism and ophthalmopathy. Study-wide points: Most thyroid clonotypes expanded above 0.001 appeared in blood too.

Template material for amplifying TCR beta CDR3 regions consisted of RNA transcripts. Initially, a first-round RT-PCR of the TCR CDR3 employed the HTBI primer set. TCRdb fed the multiplex PCR reads into MiXCR, producing one record per CDR3 protein. This table has just under 750,000 distinct CDR3 sequences, around a third appearing once. This CDR3 is 18 amino acids long. CDR1 and CDR2 (germline): SEHNR, FQNEAQ (reference sequence). Trimming removed 2 bases from V and 5 bases from J; junction bases left unmatched: 9. V usage is TRBV7-9 and J usage is TRBJ2-2; 12 bases map to TRBD2. The TCR comes from a woman aged 40 to 50 with Graves' hyperthyroidism. Sequenced: blood. The CDR3 sequence: CASSLSPLAGGRTGELFF. As DNA, the CDR3 is TGTGCCAGCAGCTTAAGTCCACTAGCGGGAGGTCGGACCGGGGAGCTGTTTTTT. The variable domain in full, with the rest retrieved from reference TRBV7-9 and TRBJ2-2, is DTGVSQNPRHKITKRGQNVTFRCDPISEHNRLYWYRQTLGQGPEFLTYFQNEAQLEKSRLLSDRFSAERPKGSFSTLEIQRTEQGDSAMYLCASSLSPLAGGRTGELFFGEGSRLTVL.